The source of this T cell receptor beta chain is a study of blood T cell repertoires in COVID-19. Study information: Acute-phase and convalescent COVID-19 samples originated in the United States, Italy and Spain.

Sequencing used immunoSEQ multiplex PCR; TCRdb keeps in-frame clones, though not all of them. The sample carries about 130,000 clones, around 85% recorded once. The V and J ends lost 0 bases and 4 bases respectively, with 8 bases between them. CDR1 is KGHSH and CDR2 is LQKENI in the germline V gene. The CDR3 sequence is 14 residues long. The sequencing input was peripheral blood. The genes are TRBV18 and TRBJ2-3, with D possibly matching TRBD2 (5 bases). The receptor was isolated from a human donor in a cohort sampled during active COVID-19. CDR3 amino acids: CASSPPWGADTQYF. The CDR3 coding sequence is TGTGCCAGCTCACCACCATGGGGAGCAGATACGCAGTATTTT.